What follows is one TCR beta chain and its context. This clone was counted ten times or more. The antigen it binds to is not known. Base qualities were left out, and no much larger clone turns up one base away. Including cysteine and phenylalanine, the CDR3 has 10 amino acids. The CDR3 DNA has 30 bases and is translated from base 1. As encoded in the germline V gene (reference sequence), CDR1 is DFQATT while CDR2 is SNEGSKA. V is clipped by 5 bases and J by 10 bases, and the sequence between their germline boundaries is 11 bases long. The sample's time point, from its label and the paper: 4 weeks on oral tofacitinib. The treatment or condition tag for this specimen amounts to: oral pan-JAK inhibitor, 5-10 mg twice daily. Lesional scalp punch biopsies and peripheral blood were obtained from alopecia areata patients. After PBMCs were isolated by density centrifugation and stained for CD3, CD4 and CD8, a FACSAria was used to sort CD4+ and CD8+ T cells.

Libraries came from the immunoSEQ multiplex PCR assay. RNA was extracted from all samples and reverse transcribed into cDNA as template for TCR sequencing. First-strand cDNA was synthesized with SuperScript III using a 2:1 mix of oligo-dT and random hexamers. A synthetic immune receptor repertoire was used to measure amplification bias, and any remaining bias was corrected computationally. Regarding the original processing steps: Raw reads were preprocessed for error removal, and CDR3 was defined according to IMGT conventions as running from the conserved cysteine to phenylalanine. To get clonality, Shannon entropy was normalized by log2 of the number of productive unique TCRs and the result was subtracted from 1. Scalp TCRbeta sequences were cross-referenced with sorted blood CD4 and CD8 repertoires so that the CD4 or CD8 identity of scalp clones could be inferred. TCRdb holds this immuneACCESS table with in-frame rearrangements only. Some clones are missing; in checked studies, unresolved V genes explain under half, and the rest has no known cause. The V and J calls and clone size are taken from that table; D and trimming were inferred from the DNA. Counted in this sample were about 210,000 clones; under 75% of them appeared once. The top ten clonotypes cover 1.6% of the sample.

The data stem from a study of CD8+ T cells in alopecia areata (dated by TCRdb to between 2018 and 2020). Background for the entire study: The treated patients took part in an open-label pilot trial in which moderate-to-severe alopecia areata was treated with oral tofacitinib at 5 to 10 mg twice daily. Tofacitinib was administered for 6 to 18 months, and 6 months of follow-up off drug were then conducted to assess delayed response and recurrence. Disease severity in treated patients was measured with the SALT score, which quantifies the percentage of affected scalp surface area. High-throughput TCRbeta sequencing was used to examine T cell clonal expansion in alopecia areata in both the C3H/HeJ mouse model and human patients. Scalp tissue and sorted CD4+ and CD8+ peripheral blood T cells from patchy and totalis/universalis alopecia areata patients and from healthy controls were covered by human TCRbeta sequencing. Biopsies were taken from tofacitinib-treated patients at baseline and again at 4 and 24 weeks into treatment, and several of those patients also had a later scalp biopsy. Clonality in the scalp was compared among normal scalp (n=4), patchy alopecia areata scalp (n=8), and alopecia totalis/universalis scalp (n=8). RNA was extracted with the PAXgene miRNA kit for fixed scalp, the miRNeasy kit for PBMCs, and the RNeasy kit for mouse skin. TCRbeta CDR3 regions were amplified by immunoSEQ multiplex PCR with 35 Vbeta forward and 13 Jbeta reverse primers.

Study-level results and caveats: With tofacitinib, both scalp clonality and the number of expanded CD8+ clones among the top 100 scalp clones went down significantly. During tofacitinib treatment, many expanded lesional clones remained in scalp and blood, and this persistence may partly explain relapse after treatment is stopped. Shared TCR sequences between patients were less evident than in mice, which may be partly attributable to HLA diversity in the patient population. The treated cohort was small, with a single nonresponder, so links between baseline CD8+ expansion and response need larger studies. Unlike mouse skin, which is dominated by gammadelta T cells, normal human skin has resident alphabeta T cells that are also sequenced, and this complicates analysis of the scalp TCR repertoire. Compared with normal scalp, lesional scalp, particularly in alopecia totalis/universalis, had higher clonality and more expanded CD8+ clones, which suggests antigenic drive.

The chain uses TRBV20-1 and TRBJ1-1; TRBD1 is a possible D gene, resting on 6 matching bases. The receptor's source is a human donor with alopecia areata. The sequencing used CD4+ T cells sorted from blood, collected at week 4, from a patient treated with tofacitinib. The nucleotide sequence is given as TGCAGTGCTCGACAGGTGGGAGCTTTCTTT. The resulting protein is CSARQVGAFF.